This T cell receptor (beta chain) was captured in a study of T cells in Graves' hyperthyroidism and ophthalmopathy. Regarding the study as a whole: The authors' 13 V-J model separated ophthalmopathy from stable hyperthyroidism. The model made its ophthalmopathy prediction, and onset followed a median approximately 6 months later.

Turning to this clonotype: Its antigen is as yet unknown.

Amplification yielded TCR beta CDR3 regions, with RNA transcripts as the source. RT-PCR in the first round (using the HTBI primer set) targeted the TCR CDR3. MiXCR, applied by TCRdb to the multiplex PCR reads, yields one record per CDR3 protein. The sample lists roughly 500,000 distinct CDR3 sequences, under 60% occurring once. J gave up 8 bases and V 0 bases, and 11 bases lay outside the gene matches. The CDR3 runs 17 residues. Germline loops: CDR1 DFQATT, CDR2 SNEGSKA (reference sequence). Patients showing uncontrolled infection, other autoimmune disease, pregnancy or lactation were ineligible. This chain connects TRBV20-1 to TRBJ1-6; TRBD1 agrees at 9 bases. The sequenced sample was peripheral blood or thyroid tissue (not recorded which). This TCR derives from an adult woman with Graves' disease, either hyperthyroidism or ophthalmopathy (not recorded which). CDR3 protein: CSARDWGSGQGYSPLHF. The CDR3 nucleotides read TGCAGTGCTAGAGATTGGGGATCGGGACAGGGCTATTCACCCCTCCACTTT.